This T cell receptor beta chain is drawn from a study of T cells in narcolepsy. This table comes from immunoSEQ multiplex PCR, and its TCRdb copy is limited to in-frame clones, with some not included. The table includes 28,000 or so clones, approximately 85% detected once. CDR1 and CDR2 from the germline V gene are SGHRS and YFSETQ. The length of the CDR3 is 16 residues. The V and J ends lost 6 bases and 6 bases respectively, with 22 bases between them. This clonotype was sampled from a human donor with narcolepsy. The specimen sequenced was CD45RA- memory CD4+ T cells from PBMCs. This chain joins TRBV5-1 and TRBJ2-1; D is perhaps TRBD2 (6 bases). The CDR3 sequence is CASTGGTRGPANEQFF. The CDR3 coding sequence is TGCGCCAGCACCGGGGGTACTAGGGGTCCGGCCAATGAGCAGTTCTTC.